This T cell receptor beta chain was identified during a study of beta chain features in type 1 diabetes. Study findings and constraints: Because the template was cDNA, high-expressing cells might be over-represented. All four CD4+ subsets from Type 1 diabetes patients carried moderately but significantly shorter TCRB CDR3s. A definitive answer on HLA type influencing TCRB rearrangement was not reached here. The similarity of naive, central memory and Treg TCRB repertoires appeared greater among patients than among healthy donors.

Sequenced material consisted of expressed TCRB transcripts (all of the isolated RNA was reverse transcribed). The protocol was immunoSEQ multiplex PCR, while the TCRdb copy is restricted to in-frame clones and leaves out a portion. Here the sample spans about 660,000 clones, over 13% being singletons. In the case of this clone: What it binds is unknown.

The clonotype originates from a man between 18 and 35 years old with type 1 diabetes. Sequencing was done on a sample of naive CD4+ T cells from blood.

The CDR3 loop reads CAWSPGGAGRNEQYF. The CDR3, as DNA: TGTGCCTGGAGTCCAGGGGGCGCAGGTAGGAACGAGCAGTACTTC. This chain uses TRBV30 with TRBJ2-7; 8 nucleotides line up with TRBD1. Losses at the gene ends were 2 bases for V and 5 bases for J; bases not matched to a gene: 11. Looked up from germline, CDR1 is GTSNPN and CDR2 is SVGIG (reference sequence). CDR3 length equals 15 residues. Full variable domain (rest looked up from reference TRBV30 and TRBJ2-7): SQTIHQWPATLVQPVGSPLSLECTVEGTSNPNLYWYRQAAGRGLQLLFYSVGIGQISSEVPQNLSASRPQDRQFILSSKKLLLSDSGFYLCAWSPGGAGRNEQYFGPGTRLTVT.